The TCR beta chain described here comes from a study of T cells in Graves' hyperthyroidism and ophthalmopathy. This clonotype has a count of ten or more. Diagnoses rested on clinical symptoms, serum thyroxine and TRAb, thyroid ultrasound and orbital computed tomography. It was RNA transcripts that yielded the amplified TCR beta CDR3 regions. RT-PCR in the first round (using the HTBI primer set) targeted the TCR CDR3. MiXCR, applied by TCRdb to the multiplex PCR reads, yields one record per CDR3 protein. The sample includes around 300,000 distinct CDR3 sequences, around 14% seen only once; the top ten take roughly 24%. The CDR3 covers 15 residues. J lost 0 bases, V lost 11 bases, and 10 bases had no gene match. Germline V CDR1 and CDR2: SNHLY, FYNNEI.

This TCR came from a woman in her twenties or thirties with Graves' hyperthyroidism. The sample comprised blood. The chain has TRBV2 and TRBJ1-5; 7 positions match TRBD1. Here the CDR3 DNA reads TGTGCCGCAGGGGGGGGAGGGTATAGCAATCAGCCCCAGCATTTT. Translation gives CAAGGGGYSNQPQHF.